This T cell receptor beta chain was recorded in a study of CD8 T cells in ankylosing spondylitis. V shed 4 bases and J 3 bases; nucleotides not matched to a gene: 5. Germline assignment: CDR1 SGHRS and CDR2 YFSETQ. This CDR3 region has 14 residues. TCRdb re-derived calls from the 5' RACE reads in MiXCR, one entry per CDR3 protein. This table has about 140,000 distinct CDR3 sequences, 7% to 10% appearing once. This sequence joins TRBV5-1 and TRBJ2-3; 7 bases align to TRBD2. The clonotype was recovered from a male donor with ankylosing spondylitis. The sequencing input was synovial fluid, either unsorted or a sorted T cell fraction (not recorded which). Here the CDR3 DNA reads TGCGCCAGCAGCGGGGGAGGGTGGACAGATACGCAGTATTTT. Its translation: CASSGGGWTDTQYF.